The sequence of this TCR beta chain was determined in a study of blood T cell repertoires in COVID-19. About the study: PBMCs, B-cell-depleted T cells, or T cells were the source of the cDNA or gDNA that made up the material.

Original methodology: Reference gene primer amplification gave nucleated cell count estimates. The assay was immunoSEQ multiplex PCR, and TCRdb's table has in-frame clones only and misses some. V, J and clone size are those of that table, while D and trimming were read from the DNA. The sample holds a few hundred thousand clones; around nine tenths are singletons and the top ten take roughly 10%. Seattle cases were enrolled at active infection and followed longitudinally. The V end lost 0 bases, the J end lost 5 bases, and 9 bases lay between the germline ends. The germline CDR1 and CDR2 sequences are SGDLS and YYNGEE. The length of the CDR3 is 13 residues.

The chain links TRBV9 to TRBJ2-7; D is perhaps TRBD2 (6 bases). The source material was peripheral blood. This receptor was obtained from a woman between 65 and 79 years old with COVID-19, enrolled during active disease. In nucleotides, the CDR3 is TGTGCCAGCAGCGTAGAAGGGAGGAACGAGCAGTACTTC. As protein: CASSVEGRNEQYF.